The clone carrying this TCR beta chain was observed at least ten times. This record belongs to a study of T cell repertoires in cytomegalovirus infection. MiXCR, applied by TCRdb to the reads, yields one record per CDR3 protein. Of roughly 230,000 distinct CDR3 sequences listed, approximately 6.7% are singletons. The CDR3 length is 17 residues. With 0 bases removed from V and 0 bases from J, the gap between germline ends came to 14 bases. Germline V gene data show CDR1 as SGHKS and CDR2 as YYEKEE (reference sequence). Sequenced input: PBMCs. The sequence was obtained from a human donor in good health (CMV status not recorded). Some clones in this sample may be carry-over from other donors' samples. This chain connects TRBV5-5 to TRBJ2-3; D tentatively fits TRBD1 or TRBD2 (5 bases each). The CDR3 reads CASSLVPGPTSTDTQYF. DNA of the CDR3: TGTGCCAGCAGCTTGGTACCGGGGCCGACTAGCACAGATACGCAGTATTTT.